The 7 T cell receptor beta chains listed next were all sequenced from one sample in a study of response to subunit inactivated influenza vaccine (dated by TCRdb to the late 2010s). Library preparation employed RT-PCR. The sequencer listed for this sample is Illumina HiSeq 2500. TCRdb's own reprocessing of the public reads used fastp at Q25 and MiXCR and kept productive beta chains. Here each entry gathers all rows of one CDR3 protein and keeps the most common genes and DNA. This sample is represented by hundreds of thousands of distinct CDR3 sequences; more than 15% of them were singletons. The top ten hold around a tenth of the sample. Source: PBMCs from blood, taken about 13 days after vaccination. These receptor sequences come from a man aged 50 to 59 who received an inactivated influenza vaccine. Donor details come from another sample of the same person, matched by shared clones.

The chain couples TRBV2 to TRBJ2-7; D ambiguous. This CDR3 comprises 12 residues. With 4 bases removed from V and 3 bases from J, the gap between germline ends came to 7 bases. CDR1 is SNHLY, CDR2 FYNNEI, per germline. The CDR3 DNA follows: TGTGCCAGCAGTGTAGACGGCTACGAGCAGTACTTC. Its translation is CASSVDGYEQYF.

The chain couples TRBV4-3 to TRBJ2-7, with D possibly TRBD1 on 6 matching bases. This CDR3 has 15 amino acids. The V and J ends lost 0 bases and 1 base respectively, with 10 bases between them. Germline V CDR1 and CDR2: LGHNA, YSLEER. CDR3 in amino acids: CASSQDNRASYEQYF. In nucleotides, the CDR3 is TGCGCCAGCAGCCAAGATAACAGGGCTTCCTACGAGCAGTACTTC.

In this sample, this clonotype turned up a few times. The chain joins TRBV7-9 to TRBJ2-1, with 10 bases matching TRBD1. Germline CDR1 and CDR2: SEHNR and FQNEAQ (reference sequence). The CDR3 loop spans 15 amino acids. V lost 5 bases and J lost 8; bases outside the gene matches: 9. The CDR3 DNA is TGTGCCAGCAGCCTCCTCCGGGACAGGGGCCATGAGCAGTTCTTC. Translation gives CASSLLRDRGHEQFF. Full variable domain (outside the CDR3, taken from reference TRBV7-9 and TRBJ2-1): DTGVSQNPRHKITKRGQNVTFRCDPISEHNRLYWYRQTLGQGPEFLTYFQNEAQLEKSRLLSDRFSAERPKGSFSTLEIQRTEQGDSAMYLCASSLLRDRGHEQFFGPGTRLTVL.

This clonotype showed up just a few times. V and J are TRBV19 and TRBJ1-5; 10 bases align to TRBD1. This CDR3 is built from 14 residues. V lost 8 bases to trimming and J lost 2 bases; unmatched junction nucleotides: 3. CDR1 LNHDA and CDR2 SQIVND come from the germline V gene (reference sequence). CDR3 DNA: TGTGCCAGTGCCGGGACAGGGGGCAATCAGCCCCAGCATTTT. Its protein product is CASAGTGGNQPQHF.

The V gene is TRBV24-1, the J gene TRBJ2-7; TRBD1 aligns across 7 bases. This CDR3 has 15 amino acids. Germline V lookup: CDR1 KGHDR, CDR2 SFDVKD. V was clipped by 4 bases and J by 5 bases; unmatched bases: 10. CDR3 coding DNA: TGTGCCACCAGTGAGGGGGACAGCGGATTCCACGAGCAGTACTTC. Amino acids: CATSEGDSGFHEQYF.

V usage is TRBV20-1 and J usage is TRBJ1-4, with a tentative D call TRBD1 (6 bases). The CDR3 has 14 residues. Germline CDR1 DFQATT, CDR2 SNEGSKA (reference sequence). With 3 bases removed from V and 7 bases from J, the gap between germline ends came to 15 bases. CDR3 loop: CSASVLGQLEKLFF. The CDR3, as DNA: TGCAGTGCTAGCGTACTAGGACAGCTTGAAAAACTGTTTTTT.

J is TRBJ2-5 and V is TRBV2, with 10 bases aligning to TRBD1. V was pared by 4 bases and J by 4 bases, with 0 bases of the junction left unmatched. CDR1 SNHLY and CDR2 FYNNEI come from the germline V gene. This CDR3 contains 13 residues. CDR3 loop: CASSGQGAETQYF. CDR3 DNA sequence: TGTGCCAGCAGTGGACAGGGGGCAGAGACCCAGTACTTC.